One sample yielded the 30 T cell receptor beta chains listed below, sequenced in a study of beta chain features in type 1 diabetes. Expressed TCRB transcripts were sequenced, since all the RNA that had been isolated was reverse transcribed. Assay: immunoSEQ multiplex PCR; the TCRdb copy retains only in-frame clones and omits some. The table shows just over 600,000 clones, with around 15% occurring only once. Material for sequencing was naive CD4+ T cells from blood. The receptors come from a man aged 18 to 30 in good health.

A few counts support this clone. The V call is TRBV28, the J call TRBJ1-2; TRBD1 might be the D (5 bases). Trimming left V 3 bases short and J 3 bases short, with 20 bases between. Germline V CDR1 and CDR2: MDHEN, SYDVKM. This CDR3 spans 17 amino acids. CDR3 in amino acids: CASSFSGRGSAHYGYTF. CDR3 in DNA: TGTGCCAGCAGTTTTAGTGGTAGGGGAAGCGCCCACTATGGCTACACCTTC.

Only a few counts were recorded for this clone. The sample carries other DNA sequences with the same CDR3. The rearrangement uses TRBV6-5 and TRBJ2-1; TRBD2 matches at 7 bases. The CDR3 sequence is 14 residues long. Germline V gene data show CDR1 as MNHEY and CDR2 as SVGAGI. The V segment lost 0 bases and the J segment 7 bases; nucleotides outside the gene matches: 3. CDR3 nucleotides: TGTGCCAGCAGTTACTCTCGCGGGAGTAATGAGCAGTTCTTC. Amino acids: CASSYSRGSNEQFF.

This clone has more than one count but fewer than ten. The chain employs TRBV29-1 and TRBJ2-4, with TRBD1 as a possible D gene (6 bases). CDR3 length: 15 residues. Trimming pared 7 bases from V and 0 bases from J, leaving 16 bases between. Germline CDR1 SQVTM, CDR2 ANQGSEA. CDR3 nucleotides: TGCAGCGCCCGGGACATTTATTTAGCCAAAAACATTCAGTACTTC. Encoded protein: CSARDIYLAKNIQYF.

This chain uses TRBV15 with TRBJ2-7, with D unclear. The CDR3 totals 16 residues. Germline lookup yields CDR1 LNHNV and CDR2 YYDKDF (reference sequence). V gave up 0 bases and J gave up 0 bases, with 12 bases separating them. The DNA for the CDR3 is TGTGCCACCAGCAGAGATTGGCAAGCGAGCTCCTACGAGCAGTACTTC. Its protein is CATSRDWQASSYEQYF.

The genes are TRBV29-1 and TRBJ2-7; D gene ambiguous. This CDR3 region has 15 residues. Germline lookup yields CDR1 SQVTM and CDR2 ANQGSEA. V lost 2 bases to trimming and J lost 2 bases, with 16 bases between them. For the CDR3, the DNA is TGCAGCGTTGAAACCCTCCGAGATCCTCCCTACGAGCAGTACTTC. This translates into CSVETLRDPPYEQYF.

This clone showed up just a few times. The V gene is TRBV11-2, the J gene TRBJ2-3, with no clear D. Germline V lookup: CDR1 SGHAT, CDR2 FQNNGV. The CDR3 runs to 13 residues. V was cut by 3 bases and J by 4 bases, with 8 bases left in between. CDR3 protein: CASSFRRADTQYF. CDR3 in DNA: TGTGCCAGCAGCTTTCGTCGGGCAGATACGCAGTATTTT. The full variable domain, rest sourced from reference TRBV11-2 and TRBJ2-3, is EAGVAQSPRYKIIEKRQSVAFWCNPISGHATLYWYQQILGQGPKLLIQFQNNGVVDDSQLPKDRFSAERLKGVDSTLKIQPAKLEDSAVYLCASSFRRADTQYFGPGTRLTVL.

This clone was observed a handful of times. This chain links TRBV5-4 with TRBJ2-3; tentative D call: TRBD1 (5 bases). CDR3 length: 15 residues. V lost 4 bases to trimming and J lost 8 bases, with 20 bases between them. From germline, CDR1 is SGHNT and CDR2 YYREEE (reference sequence). The CDR3 region is CASSLELGAVSTQYF. As DNA, the CDR3 is TGTGCCAGCAGCCTCGAATTAGGGGCAGTGTCTACGCAGTATTTT. Full variable domain (outside the CDR3, taken from reference TRBV5-4 and TRBJ2-3): ETGVTQSPTHLIKTRGQQVTLRCSSQSGHNTVSWYQQALGQGPQFIFQYYREEENGRGNFPPRFSGLQFPNYSSELNVNALELDDSALYLCASSLELGAVSTQYFGPGTRLTVL.

J is TRBJ1-2 and V is TRBV28, with D possibly being TRBD1 (6 bases). The germline V gene has CDR1 MDHEN and CDR2 SYDVKM. The CDR3 loop spans 14 amino acids. Trimming pared 7 bases from V and 2 bases from J, leaving 14 bases between. CDR3 nucleotide sequence: TGTGCCAGCATCGGGGGGCCTACGAACTATGGCTACACCTTC. Translating it yields CASIGGPTNYGYTF.

The rearrangement joins TRBV27 to TRBJ1-1; D is possibly TRBD1 (6 bases). Germline assignment: CDR1 MNHEY and CDR2 SMNVEV (reference sequence). The length of the CDR3 is 15 residues. V gave up 2 bases and J gave up 0 bases, with 10 bases separating them. The CDR3 nucleotides are TGTGCCAGCAGTTTAGCGGGGGCCCTGAACACTGAAGCTTTCTTT. As protein: CASSLAGALNTEAFF.

This clone has a handful of counts. The V and J genes are TRBV4-2 and TRBJ2-1; 8 bases are shared with TRBD1. The CDR3 extends over 14 amino acids. After removal of 4 bases from V and 7 bases from J, the junction contained 6 bases not matched to a gene. Germline CDR1 is LGHNA and CDR2 is YNFKEQ. CDR3 DNA sequence: TGTGCCAGCAGCCGAGATAACAGGGGGAATGAGCAGTTCTTC. As protein: CASSRDNRGNEQFF.

This clone was counted a few times. J is TRBJ2-1 and V is TRBV25-1; the match to TRBD2 covers 12 bases. The CDR3 is made up of 15 amino acids. The germline gives CDR1 MGHDK, CDR2 SYGVNS. Trimming cost V 0 bases and J 7 bases; bases outside gene matches: 1. CDR3 DNA: TGTGCCAGCAGTGAATATGGACTAGCGGGAAATGAGCAGTTCTTC. This codes for CASSEYGLAGNEQFF.

This clone was seen a handful of times. The gene calls are TRBV23-1 and TRBJ1-1; D possibly corresponds to TRBD1 (6 bases). TRBV23-1 is an open reading frame, and its role is uncertain. V was pared by 9 bases and J by 4 bases, with 12 bases between. The CDR3 is made up of 12 amino acids. In DNA form, the CDR3 reads TGCGCCAGGGAACAGGGCGGCACTGAAGCTTTCTTT. Its translation is CAREQGGTEAFF.

V is TRBV6-5 and J is TRBJ2-1, with 7 bases that match TRBD2. The ends lost 0 bases at V and 5 bases at J; junction bases unmatched: 4. This CDR3 region has 15 residues. The germline V gene has CDR1 MNHEY and CDR2 SVGAGI. The CDR3, as DNA: TGTGCCAGCAGTTACTCAAGGCGGGGGAACAATGAGCAGTTCTTC. Its translation is CASSYSRRGNNEQFF.

This clone was seen a handful of times. The rearrangement uses TRBV6-5 and TRBJ2-3; TRBD1 matches 7 bases. The CDR3 totals 15 residues. Germline lookup yields CDR1 MNHEY and CDR2 SVGAGI. V gave up 6 bases and J gave up 4 bases; unmatched junction bases: 10. The CDR3 protein is CASRDRARPPDTQYF. The CDR3 nucleotides are TGTGCCAGCAGAGACAGGGCTAGGCCCCCAGATACGCAGTATTTT.

The chain employs TRBV27 and TRBJ1-5; 7 bases match TRBD1. The CDR3 has 15 amino acids. V lost 8 bases and J lost 1; bases outside the gene matches: 8. Germline CDR1 and CDR2: MNHEY and SMNVEV (reference sequence). The CDR3 here is CASCPWTGSNQPQHF. As DNA, the CDR3 is TGTGCCAGCTGTCCGTGGACAGGAAGCAATCAGCCCCAGCATTTT.

The gene calls are TRBV5-1 and TRBJ2-6; D call uncertain. V lost 4 bases and J 0 bases, leaving 11 bases between the germline ends. This CDR3 spans 16 amino acids. The germline gives CDR1 SGHRS, CDR2 YFSETQ. This CDR3 is CASSVDGSSGANVLTF. The CDR3 region has the DNA TGCGCCAGCAGCGTAGACGGGTCCTCTGGGGCCAACGTCCTGACTTTC.

The chain has TRBV30 and TRBJ1-5; D remains ambiguous. This CDR3 comprises 16 residues. V was shortened by 4 bases and J by 0 bases, with 16 bases between the two germline ends. CDR1 and CDR2 (germline): GTSNPN, SVGIG (reference sequence). The CDR3 coding sequence is TGTGCCTGGACTGCTACCCCCGGCGTTAGCAATCAGCCCCAGCATTTT. It is translated as CAWTATPGVSNQPQHF.

This clone was observed a few times. The chain joins TRBV7-9 to TRBJ1-4; TRBD1 agrees at 8 bases. V gave up 6 bases and J gave up 2 bases; unmatched junction bases: 5. This CDR3 has 15 residues. Germline-derived CDR1 and CDR2 are SEHNR and FQNEAQ (reference sequence). CDR3 DNA sequence: TGTGCCAGCAGTTCGAGACAGGGGACTAATGAAAAACTGTTTTTT. Its translation is CASSSRQGTNEKLFF.

This clone was observed a few times. The gene calls are TRBV7-9 and TRBJ2-1; D may correspond to TRBD1 or TRBD2 (5 bases each). CDR3 size: 16 residues. V dropped 4 bases and J dropped 4 bases, with 17 bases sitting between them. Germline CDR1 and CDR2: SEHNR and FQNEAQ (reference sequence). CDR3 nucleotides: TGTGCCAGCAGCTCGGGCCAAACGGGGACGTACAATGAGCAGTTCTTC. It translates to CASSSGQTGTYNEQFF.

The chain carries TRBV2 and TRBJ1-5, with TRBD1 matching over 8 bases. This CDR3 is built from 15 residues. Germline assignment: CDR1 SNHLY and CDR2 FYNNEI. V lost 5 bases to trimming and J lost 1 base; unmatched junction nucleotides: 4. The CDR3, as DNA: TGTGCCAGCAGTTCTGGACAGGGAAGCAATCAGCCCCAGCATTTT. This sequence encodes CASSSGQGSNQPQHF.

The sample holds a few counts of this clone. This chain links TRBV5-1 with TRBJ2-1; D perhaps matches TRBD1 (6 bases). This CDR3 spans 13 amino acids. Germline CDR1 SGHRS, CDR2 YFSETQ. V was clipped by 7 bases and J by 8 bases, with 16 bases between them. The CDR3 here is CASRSSSGDEQFF. CDR3 nucleotides: TGCGCCAGCCGTTCTTCTTCAGGGGATGAGCAGTTCTTC.

This clone has a handful of counts. The chain carries TRBV30 and TRBJ2-5; 8 bases agree with TRBD1. Germline CDR1 and CDR2: GTSNPN and SVGIG (reference sequence). The CDR3 contains 12 residues. V gave up 4 bases and J gave up 5 bases; unmatched junction bases: 3. CDR3: CAWTRGLETQYF. The CDR3 DNA reads as TGTGCCTGGACCAGGGGGCTGGAGACCCAGTACTTC.

The rearrangement links TRBV19 to TRBJ2-5, with TRBD2 matching 11 bases. Losses at the gene ends were 3 bases for V and 2 bases for J; bases not matched to a gene: 5. This CDR3 is built from 16 residues. Germline V gives CDR1 LNHDA, CDR2 SQIVND (reference sequence). The CDR3 nucleotides read TGTGCCAGTAGTATGGTACTAGCGGGAGCTCAAGAGACCCAGTACTTC. Its translation: CASSMVLAGAQETQYF.

This clone has only a few counts. This rearrangement joins TRBV6-5 to TRBJ2-4, with TRBD1 identical over 7 bases. The J segment lost 2 bases and the V segment lost 6 bases, leaving 7 bases of the junction unmatched. CDR3 length: 15 residues. Germline CDR1 and CDR2: MNHEY and SVGAGI. The CDR3 DNA is TGTGCCAGCAGCAACAGGGGCCAAACCAAAAACATTCAGTACTTC. This gives the protein CASSNRGQTKNIQYF.

The chain couples TRBV9 to TRBJ2-3; no clear D gene. The CDR3 has 16 amino acids. CDR1 and CDR2 from the germline V gene are SGDLS and YYNGEE. V lost 0 bases, J lost 6 bases, and 17 bases lay in between. The CDR3 nucleotides read TGTGCCAGCAGCGTAGCTGTACCATCCTCTCGGGATACGCAGTATTTT. This translates into CASSVAVPSSRDTQYF.

J is TRBJ2-7 and V is TRBV29-1; 7 bases match TRBD1. Germline V gives CDR1 SQVTM, CDR2 ANQGSEA. The length of the CDR3 is 12 residues. The trim removed 6 bases at V and 3 bases at J, leaving 5 bases unmatched. The DNA of the CDR3 is TGCAGCGTGCTAGGGACAGTCTACGAGCAGTACTTC. It translates to CSVLGTVYEQYF.

This chain links TRBV18 with TRBJ2-5; TRBD1 or TRBD2 may be the D gene (5 bases each). In germline, CDR1 is KGHSH, CDR2 LQKENI. The V end was cut by 2 bases, the J end by 0 bases, with 13 bases between. CDR3 size: 16 residues. CDR3 sequence (DNA): TGTGCCAGCTCACCAAAGAGGGGCTCCCACCAAGAGACCCAGTACTTC. It is translated as CASSPKRGSHQETQYF.

This clone was seen a few times. The chain combines TRBV4-3 with TRBJ2-5; 9 bases fit TRBD2. The V gene's germline CDR1 is LGHNA and CDR2 YSLEER. The trim removed 0 bases at V and 7 bases at J, leaving 6 bases unmatched. The CDR3 has 15 residues. The CDR3 region has the DNA TGCGCCAGCAGCCAAGATCACCGGCGGGGGGGGACCCAGTACTTC. It translates to CASSQDHRRGGTQYF.

This chain uses TRBV15 with TRBJ2-1; D is unclear. Germline loops: CDR1 LNHNV, CDR2 YYDKDF (reference sequence). Trimming took 0 bases from V and 3 from J, leaving 12 bases between them. CDR3 length: 16 residues. This chain's CDR3 is CATSRDVGRIYNEQFF. CDR3 coding DNA: TGTGCCACCAGCAGAGATGTCGGCCGGATCTACAATGAGCAGTTCTTC. The entire variable domain, with the rest obtained from reference TRBV15 and TRBJ2-1, is as follows: DAMVIQNPRYQVTQFGKPVTLSCSQTLNHNVMYWYQQKSSQAPKLLFHYYDKDFNNEADTPDNFQSRRPNTSFCFLDIRSPGLGDTAMYLCATSRDVGRIYNEQFFGPGTRLTVL.

This clone showed up just a few times. This chain joins TRBV9 and TRBJ2-5, with TRBD2 matching 9 bases. This CDR3 is built from 15 residues. Germline V CDR1 and CDR2: SGDLS, YYNGEE. Unmatched junction bases numbered 7, after V lost 6 bases and J lost 1 base. Written as DNA, the CDR3 is TGTGCCAGCACCAGGGCTAGCGGGGCCCAAGAGACCCAGTACTTC. Amino acids: CASTRASGAQETQYF.